Below are 22 T cell receptor beta chains sequenced from a single sample in a study of long-term antiretroviral therapy in people with HIV. The libraries were made with immunoSEQ v3.0 at survey level. Assay used: immunoSEQ multiplex PCR; TCRdb lists only in-frame clones, some missing. Of more than 10,000 clones detected, around 90% appear once; the ten largest clones hold roughly a fifth. Sample: unsorted PBMCs, taken 2.1 years after starting antiretroviral therapy. All receptors come from a woman between 35 and 50 years old with HIV.

The rearrangement uses TRBV5-1 and TRBJ2-1; TRBD2 matches 8 bases. The CDR3 extends over 16 amino acids. Germline CDR1 and CDR2: SGHRS and YFSETQ. V dropped 7 bases and J dropped 4; count of bases not matched to a gene: 13. For the CDR3, the DNA is TGCGCCAGCCGCTCGGGCGCGGGGGGCCCTTACAATGAGCAGTTCTTC. As protein: CASRSGAGGPYNEQFF. Full variable domain (outside the CDR3, taken from reference TRBV5-1 and TRBJ2-1): KAGVTQTPRYLIKTRGQQVTLSCSPISGHRSVSWYQQTPGQGLQFLFEYFSETQRNKGNFPGRFSGRQFSNSRSEMNVSTLELGDSALYLCASRSGAGGPYNEQFFGPGTRLTVL.

This clone showed up just a few times. This chain uses TRBV29-1 with TRBJ2-2; TRBD1 aligns across 9 bases. This CDR3 comprises 16 residues. Germline V CDR1 and CDR2: SQVTM, ANQGSEA. Trimming removed 0 bases from V and 5 bases from J; junction bases left unmatched: 7. The CDR3 nucleotides read TGCAGCGTTGAAGAATTCGGGACAGGGAGAACCGGGGAGCTGTTTTTT. Protein product: CSVEEFGTGRTGELFF.

The chain has TRBV7-3 and TRBJ2-5; D is possibly TRBD1 or TRBD2 (5 bases each). This CDR3 comprises 15 residues. V dropped 5 bases and J dropped 5 bases, with 18 bases sitting between them. Per germline, CDR1 SGHTA and CDR2 FQGTGA. The DNA for the CDR3 is TGTGCCAGCAGCCGAGTTGGGGGACCGCTTGAGACCCAGTACTTC. Translated, it gives CASSRVGGPLETQYF.

The chain links TRBV6-5 to TRBJ2-7; D may be TRBD2 (6 bases). The V gene lost 8 bases and the J gene lost 2 bases, with 16 bases spanning the gap. Germline CDR1 reads MNHEY; CDR2 reads SVGAGI. CDR3 length: 14 amino acids. DNA for the CDR3: TGTGCCAGCTGTCCCCGGGACTGGGCCTACGAGCAGTACTTC. Protein: CASCPRDWAYEQYF.

The chain links TRBV18 to TRBJ1-5; possible D gene TRBD1, 6 bases. Trimming cost V 2 bases and J 0 bases, with 17 bases left between them. The CDR3 contains 18 residues. Germline assignment: CDR1 KGHSH and CDR2 LQKENI. The CDR3 DNA sequence: TGTGCCAGCTCACCAAACATGGGGGGCTCGAGTAGCAATCAGCCCCAGCATTTT. Protein: CASSPNMGGSSSNQPQHF.

This chain links TRBV5-8 with TRBJ1-1; tentative D call: TRBD1 (6 bases). Trimming left V 5 bases short and J 4 bases short, with 21 bases between. Germline V gene sequence: CDR1 SGHTS, CDR2 YDEGEE. The length of the CDR3 is 16 residues. The CDR3 nucleotides are TGTGCCAGCAGTTATATTAGGGGGTCAGGCGTCACTGAAGCTTTCTTT. Protein product: CASSYIRGSGVTEAFF.

The CDR3 loop reads CASSEFGGSRELFF. In DNA form, the CDR3 reads TGTGCCAGCAGTGAATTCGGAGGTTCGAGGGAGCTGTTTTTT. This sequence joins TRBV25-1 and TRBJ2-2; perhaps TRBD2 as D (5 bases). The germline CDR1 and CDR2 sequences are MGHDK and SYGVNS. The CDR3 totals 14 residues. Trimming stripped 1 base from V and 9 bases from J, with 12 bases between. Variable domain in full (rest from reference TRBV25-1 and TRBJ2-2): EADIYQTPRYLVIGTGKKITLECSQTMGHDKMYWYQQDPGMELHLIHYSYGVNSTEKGDLSSESTVSRIRTEHFPLTLESARPSHTSQYLCASSEFGGSRELFFGEGSRLTVL.

This clone has only one observation. This sequence joins TRBV4-3 and TRBJ2-2; D might be TRBD1 or TRBD2, each matching 5 bases. Germline V gives CDR1 LGHNA, CDR2 YSLEER. This CDR3 spans 18 amino acids. The V gene lost 0 bases and the J gene lost 4 bases, with 18 bases spanning the gap. In nucleotides, the CDR3 is TGCGCCAGCAGCCAAGAATTAATAAGGGGACGAATCACCGGGGAGCTGTTTTTT. Translation gives CASSQELIRGRITGELFF.

This clone showed up just a few times. The V and J genes are TRBV27 and TRBJ2-3; the D is unclear. V was pared by 4 bases and J by 2 bases, with 7 bases between. Germline V gene data show CDR1 as MNHEY and CDR2 as SMNVEV (reference sequence). This CDR3 is 13 amino acids long. The CDR3 bases are TGTGCCAGCAGTTGGTTACTCACAGATACGCAGTATTTT. Residues: CASSWLLTDTQYF.

The V gene is TRBV7-2, the J gene TRBJ2-7; D unresolved. Per germline, CDR1 SGHTA and CDR2 FQGNSA. Trimming shortened V by 1 base and J by 3 bases, and 4 bases separated the two germline ends. The CDR3 runs 12 residues. CDR3 residues: CASSLGYYEQYF. The CDR3 nucleotides read TGTGCCAGCAGCTTAGGATACTACGAGCAGTACTTC.

This clone was observed a single time. The V call is TRBV13, the J call TRBJ2-5; TRBD2 matches 8 bases. Losses at the gene ends were 5 bases for V and 4 bases for J; bases not matched to a gene: 9. Germline assignment: CDR1 PRHDT and CDR2 FYEKMQ (reference sequence). This CDR3 is built from 15 residues. The CDR3 spells CASSNSRGGLETQYF. The CDR3 nucleotides read TGTGCCAGCAGCAACTCCCGGGGGGGCCTAGAGACCCAGTACTTC.

This clone was seen once. This sequence joins TRBV29-1 and TRBJ1-1; no reliable D call. Germline V gives CDR1 SQVTM, CDR2 ANQGSEA. The CDR3 has 11 amino acids. The V end was cut by 7 bases, the J end by 0 bases, with 6 bases between. CDR3 amino acids: CSAEVNTEAFF. CDR3 in DNA: TGCAGCGCGGAAGTGAACACTGAAGCTTTCTTT.

The chain is built from TRBV2 and TRBJ2-6; D remains unclear. Germline lookup yields CDR1 SNHLY and CDR2 FYNNEI. The CDR3 totals 15 residues. The ends were cut back, 5 bases at V and 0 bases at J, with 8 bases in the middle. DNA of the CDR3: TGTGCCAGCAGTATCACAGCCTCTGGGGCCAACGTCCTGACTTTC. Translated: CASSITASGANVLTF.

The chain couples TRBV30 to TRBJ2-7; D is undetermined. There are 11 residues in the CDR3. Per the germline V gene, CDR1 is GTSNPN and CDR2 is SVGIG (reference sequence). V lost 1 base to trimming and J lost 3 bases, with 4 bases between them. The CDR3 region has the DNA TGTGCCTGGAGTGCTCACTACGAGCAGTACTTC. The encoded protein is CAWSAHYEQYF.

V gene TRBV5-1 combines with J gene TRBJ2-3; D unclear. The germline gives CDR1 SGHRS, CDR2 YFSETQ. This CDR3 is 14 amino acids long. V lost 0 bases and J 2 bases, leaving 7 bases between the germline ends. The CDR3 protein is CASSLAEFTDTQYF. CDR3 nucleotide sequence: TGCGCCAGCAGCTTGGCCGAATTCACAGATACGCAGTATTTT.

This clone has only one observation. CDR3 DNA: TGTGCCAGCTCGCGGATGGCTATCGGGACAGGGGGCGTCGGGGAGCTGTTTTTT. Translation gives CASSRMAIGTGGVGELFF. This chain links TRBV18 with TRBJ2-2; 12 positions match TRBD1. Trimming took 6 bases from V and 7 from J; bases not matched to a gene: 15. The CDR3 has 18 residues. Germline V gene data show CDR1 as KGHSH and CDR2 as LQKENI.

The CDR3 here is CASSQAVGYFQSGANVLTF. The CDR3 coding sequence is TGTGCCAGCAGCCAAGCCGTGGGCTACTTCCAATCTGGGGCCAACGTCCTGACTTTC. The chain combines TRBV4-2 with TRBJ2-6; D not certain. Germline V gene lookup returns CDR1 LGHNA and CDR2 YNFKEQ. V shed 1 base and J shed 1 base, with 17 bases lying between them. This CDR3 has 19 amino acids.

The chain employs TRBV2 and TRBJ1-2, with a possible D match to TRBD1 (6 bases). Deletions cut 2 bases from V and 3 bases from J, with 13 bases between. In germline, CDR1 is SNHLY, CDR2 FYNNEI. This CDR3 is 15 amino acids long. The CDR3 protein is CASSERGALDYGYTF. The CDR3 DNA reads as TGTGCCAGCAGTGAAAGGGGGGCCCTTGACTATGGCTACACCTTC.

This chain links TRBV5-1 with TRBJ1-2; 11 nucleotides match TRBD1. CDR3 length equals 16 residues. Germline V lookup: CDR1 SGHRS, CDR2 YFSETQ. V gave up 3 bases and J gave up 4 bases; unmatched junction bases: 8. This CDR3 reads CASSSVRGQGVYGYTF. The CDR3 bases are TGCGCCAGCAGCTCAGTTAGGGGACAGGGGGTCTATGGCTACACCTTC.

The genes are TRBV27 and TRBJ2-7, with D possibly being TRBD2 (5 bases). This CDR3 contains 14 residues. Germline CDR1 reads MNHEY; CDR2 reads SMNVEV (reference sequence). V lost 8 bases and J 0 bases, leaving 14 bases between the germline ends. The CDR3 DNA is TGTGCCAGCGCCAAGACACGGGGCTCCTACGAGCAGTACTTC. It encodes CASAKTRGSYEQYF.

This chain uses TRBV4-1 with TRBJ1-5; D might be TRBD1 (6 bases). V lost 0 bases and J 0 bases, leaving 21 bases between the germline ends. Per germline, CDR1 MGHRA and CDR2 YSYEKL. The CDR3 runs to 20 residues. The CDR3 DNA reads as TGCGCCAGCAGCCAAGAACCCCAGGACAGCCGACTCTATAGCAATCAGCCCCAGCATTTT. Amino acid sequence: CASSQEPQDSRLYSNQPQHF.

CDR3 DNA sequence: TGTGCCAGTAGTACCTCCGGGACAGGGGGAGTGGAAAGGAACATTCAGTACTTC. It specifies CASSTSGTGGVERNIQYF. The gene calls are TRBV19 and TRBJ2-4, with 11 bases identical to TRBD1. The germline V gene has CDR1 LNHDA and CDR2 SQIVND (reference sequence). V lost 4 bases and J lost 7; bases outside the gene matches: 15. CDR3 length: 18 residues.